One and the same sample provided the 8 T cell receptor beta chains below, sequenced in a study. TCRdb analysed the RT-PCR reads with MiXCR anew, one entry per CDR3 protein. The sample contains about 680,000 distinct CDR3 sequences, about 14% of which appear only once. What was sequenced was memory CD4+ T cells from blood. Receptors were obtained from a female donor in good health, serving as a healthy control.

The chain is built from TRBV24-1 and TRBJ1-1, with 8 positions matching TRBD1. Per germline, CDR1 KGHDR and CDR2 SFDVKD. This CDR3 contains 15 residues. The V segment lost 3 bases and the J segment 1 base; nucleotides outside the gene matches: 3. CDR3 sequence reads: CATSDPDRGNTEAFF. CDR3 sequence (DNA): TGTGCCACCAGTGATCCTGACAGGGGGAACACTGAAGCTTTCTTT.

This chain joins TRBV6-1 and TRBJ1-1, with D unclear. Trimming took 3 bases from V and 0 from J, leaving 11 bases between them. There are 15 residues in the CDR3. The germline gives CDR1 MNHNS, CDR2 SASEGT. CDR3 bases: TGTGCCAGCAGTGATCCGGCAGGCCTGAACACTGAAGCTTTCTTT. Protein sequence: CASSDPAGLNTEAFF.

This clonotype was counted at least ten times. J is TRBJ1-1 and V is TRBV24-1; D is uncertain. The CDR3 is 13 amino acids. V shed 4 bases and J shed 6 bases, with 11 bases lying between them. The germline V gene has CDR1 KGHDR and CDR2 SFDVKD. CDR3 nucleotide sequence: TGTGCCACCAGTGACCCCAGAACGCCTGAAGCTTTCTTT. Translation gives CATSDPRTPEAFF.

The sample holds a few counts of this clonotype. The V gene is TRBV7-3, the J gene TRBJ1-2, with D possibly matching TRBD1 (5 bases). Trimming removed 4 bases from V and 2 bases from J, with 17 bases in between. Germline loops: CDR1 SGHTA, CDR2 FQGTGA. The CDR3 spans 16 residues. The CDR3: CASSWNNGTHNYGYTF. As DNA, the CDR3 is TGTGCCAGCAGCTGGAACAACGGGACTCACAACTATGGCTACACCTTC.

This clonotype was picked up many times. J is TRBJ1-2 and V is TRBV7-9, with a tentative D call TRBD1 (5 bases). The CDR3 spans 18 residues. V lost 5 bases and J lost 2, with 24 bases in between. Germline loops: CDR1 SEHNR, CDR2 FQNEAQ (reference sequence). The CDR3 region has the DNA TGTGCCAGCAGCCAGGGCCTACGGACGGACCCTTGGAACTATGGCTACACCTTC. It translates to CASSQGLRTDPWNYGYTF.

This clonotype has just a few counts. The chain is built from TRBV5-1 and TRBJ2-3; D is unresolved. Between the trimmed V and J ends, which lost 8 bases and 7 bases, there was a span of 11 bases. Per germline, CDR1 SGHRS and CDR2 YFSETQ. The CDR3 has 11 residues. In DNA form, the CDR3 reads TGCGCCAGTACCTTTAGCAATACGCAGTATTTT. Encoded protein: CASTFSNTQYF.

CDR3 in DNA: TGCAGTGCTAGAGATAGGGGGAGGGACTATGGCTACACCTTC. Translating it yields CSARDRGRDYGYTF. V usage is TRBV20-1 and J usage is TRBJ1-2; D is possibly TRBD1 (6 bases). V gave up 0 bases and J gave up 3 bases, with 11 bases separating them. The CDR3 has 14 residues. Germline lookup yields CDR1 DFQATT and CDR2 SNEGSKA (reference sequence).

Comment on this clonotype: It is unclear where the CDR3 begins or ends on the DNA, so no DNA is shown, and the CDR3 is as TCRdb lists it. This chain connects TRBV21-1 to TRBJ2-4; TRBD1 is the table's D call, not checked against the DNA. TRBV21-1 is designated a pseudogene. The CDR3 spans 19 amino acids, including both terminal residues. The CDR3 sequence: CASSYLFGTGSIDKNIQYF.